This is a list of T cell receptor beta chains from one sample in a study of vaccination effects on CD4 cells after COVID-19. Clones were read by immunoSEQ multiplex PCR, and TCRdb kept only the in-frame ones, dropping some. The table lists roughly 20,000 clones, 72% of them singletons, with roughly 10% in the top ten. No cognate antigen is known for these TCRs. The source material was CD4+ T cells from PBMCs cultured with HCoV-NL63 spike peptides, sampled after COVID-19 vaccination. The receptors originated from a human donor who received a COVID-19 vaccine. Each CDR3 is given with its conserved first and last residue. The order of the fields is D gene, J gene, CDR3 length, V gene, clone size, CDR3 DNA, CDR3 protein. D genes are given only for firm matches. Expanded clones are given a class, and other clones once, few, many or no size at all.

d_call: TRBD2
j_call: TRBJ2-5
cdr3_length: 14
v_call: TRBV3-1/TRBV3-2
clone_size: .
cdr3_nt: TGTGCCAGCAGCCACTTTGGGGAGGGAGAGACCCAGTACTTC
cdr3_aa: CASSHFGEGETQYF

d_call: .
j_call: TRBJ1-5
cdr3_length: 15
v_call: TRBV6-5
clone_size: .
cdr3_nt: TGTGCCAGCAGTTACTCATATCGGGGAGACCAGCCCCAGCATTTT
cdr3_aa: CASSYSYRGDQPQHF

d_call: TRBD2
j_call: TRBJ2-1
cdr3_length: 15
v_call: TRBV5-1
clone_size: once
cdr3_nt: TGCGCCAGCAGCTTGTCACTAGCGGGAGTGAATGAGCAGTTCTTC
cdr3_aa: CASSLSLAGVNEQFF

d_call: TRBD1
j_call: TRBJ1-5
cdr3_length: 15
v_call: TRBV7-9
clone_size: few
cdr3_nt: TGTGCCAGCAGCCTATCCGGGACAGGGAATCAGCCCCAGCATTTT
cdr3_aa: CASSLSGTGNQPQHF

d_call: .
j_call: TRBJ2-5
cdr3_length: 14
v_call: TRBV2
clone_size: .
cdr3_nt: TGTGCCAGCAGTGATATACTGGCAGGAGAGACCCAGTACTTC
cdr3_aa: CASSDILAGETQYF

d_call: TRBD1
j_call: TRBJ2-3
cdr3_length: 14
v_call: TRBV6-4
clone_size: .
cdr3_nt: TGTGCCAGCAGTGAGACAGGGGGCACAGATACGCAGTATTTT
cdr3_aa: CASSETGGTDTQYF

d_call: .
j_call: TRBJ2-2
cdr3_length: 13
v_call: TRBV2
clone_size: few
cdr3_nt: TGTGCCAGCAGCCCACGATGGACCGGGGAGCTGTTTTTT
cdr3_aa: CASSPRWTGELFF

d_call: TRBD2
j_call: TRBJ2-7
cdr3_length: 13
v_call: TRBV19
clone_size: .
cdr3_nt: TGTGCCAGTAGGCTAGCGGGCGCCTACGAGCAGTACTTC
cdr3_aa: CASRLAGAYEQYF

d_call: TRBD2
j_call: TRBJ2-1
cdr3_length: 16
v_call: TRBV11-2
clone_size: .
cdr3_nt: TGTGCCAGCAGCCCCGGAGGGGCGGGAGGGCCTAATGAGCAGTTCTTC
cdr3_aa: CASSPGGAGGPNEQFF

d_call: TRBD2
j_call: TRBJ2-4
cdr3_length: 15
v_call: TRBV7-2
clone_size: once
cdr3_nt: TGTGCCAGCAGCATCGTAGCGGGACGGGGAAACATTCAGTACTTC
cdr3_aa: CASSIVAGRGNIQYF

d_call: TRBD1
j_call: TRBJ2-3
cdr3_length: 18
v_call: TRBV7-8
clone_size: .
cdr3_nt: TGTGCCAGCAGCAGCCGGGACAGGGGGCCGGGGAGCACAGATACGCAGTATTTT
cdr3_aa: CASSSRDRGPGSTDTQYF

d_call: .
j_call: TRBJ1-1
cdr3_length: 13
v_call: TRBV4-2
clone_size: .
cdr3_nt: TGTGCCAGCAGCCAGTCACGAAACACTGAAGCTTTCTTT
cdr3_aa: CASSQSRNTEAFF

d_call: TRBD1
j_call: TRBJ1-3
cdr3_length: 17
v_call: TRBV10-3
clone_size: .
cdr3_nt: TGTGCCATCAGTGGTGGGACAGCTGGTATAGCTGGAAACACCATATATTTT
cdr3_aa: CAISGGTAGIAGNTIYF

d_call: .
j_call: TRBJ1-2
cdr3_length: 15
v_call: TRBV5-5
clone_size: few
cdr3_nt: TGTGCCAGCAGCGAAGGAACAGGAGTTAACTATGGCTACACCTTC
cdr3_aa: CASSEGTGVNYGYTF

d_call: .
j_call: TRBJ2-5
cdr3_length: 13
v_call: TRBV5-4
clone_size: .
cdr3_nt: TGTGCCAGCAGAATAAGCCCTAAACAGGCCCAGTACTTC
cdr3_aa: CASRISPKQAQYF

d_call: TRBD1
j_call: TRBJ2-7
cdr3_length: 14
v_call: TRBV6-5
clone_size: .
cdr3_nt: TGTGCCAGCAAACAGGGGCGCACCTCCTACGAGCAGTACTTC
cdr3_aa: CASKQGRTSYEQYF

d_call: .
j_call: TRBJ1-2
cdr3_length: 13
v_call: TRBV19
clone_size: .
cdr3_nt: TGTGCCAGTACCTTTAACAGGTTACATGGCTACACCTTC
cdr3_aa: CASTFNRLHGYTF

d_call: .
j_call: TRBJ2-1
cdr3_length: 13
v_call: TRBV7-2
clone_size: .
cdr3_nt: TGTGCCAGCAGCTTAGAGACCGCCAATGAGCAGTTCTTC
cdr3_aa: CASSLETANEQFF

d_call: .
j_call: TRBJ2-5
cdr3_length: 11
v_call: TRBV20-1
clone_size: .
cdr3_nt: TGCAGTTATTTATCCTGGGAGACCCAGTACTTC
cdr3_aa: CSYLSWETQYF

d_call: .
j_call: TRBJ2-2
cdr3_length: 13
v_call: TRBV24-1
clone_size: .
cdr3_nt: TGTGCCACCAGTGATTTCTTGTCCGGGGAGCTGTTTTTT
cdr3_aa: CATSDFLSGELFF

d_call: .
j_call: TRBJ1-2
cdr3_length: 12
v_call: TRBV12-3/TRBV12-4
clone_size: .
cdr3_nt: TGTGCCAGCAGTTTGCAGGGCGGGAGCTACACCTTC
cdr3_aa: CASSLQGGSYTF

d_call: TRBD1
j_call: TRBJ1-1
cdr3_length: 14
v_call: TRBV5-1
clone_size: .
cdr3_nt: TGCGCCAGCAGCTTTCTACAGGGGGTAAGGGAAGCTTTCTTT
cdr3_aa: CASSFLQGVREAFF

d_call: .
j_call: TRBJ2-7
cdr3_length: 16
v_call: TRBV7-2
clone_size: .
cdr3_nt: TGTGCCAGCAGCTTAGTTGGAGGCCCCAACTCCTACGAGCAGTACTTC
cdr3_aa: CASSLVGGPNSYEQYF

d_call: .
j_call: TRBJ2-7
cdr3_length: 11
v_call: TRBV20-1
clone_size: .
cdr3_nt: TGCAGTGCTAGATCCCCCTACGAGCAGTACTTC
cdr3_aa: CSARSPYEQYF

d_call: .
j_call: TRBJ2-1
cdr3_length: 17
v_call: TRBV24-1
clone_size: few
cdr3_nt: TGTGCCACCAGTGTTTCCCCCTATCGTTTCCCCTCCGAAGGGCAGTTCTTC
cdr3_aa: CATSVSPYRFPSEGQFF

d_call: TRBD1
j_call: TRBJ2-7
cdr3_length: 11
v_call: TRBV20-1
clone_size: .
cdr3_nt: TGCAGTGCAGACAGGGGCTACGAGCAGTACTTC
cdr3_aa: CSADRGYEQYF

d_call: .
j_call: TRBJ2-7
cdr3_length: 17
v_call: TRBV27
clone_size: .
cdr3_nt: TGTGCCAGCAAGGGCGACAGGCCCCAGGAGGGTTCCTACGAGCAGTACTTC
cdr3_aa: CASKGDRPQEGSYEQYF

d_call: .
j_call: TRBJ1-1
cdr3_length: 14
v_call: TRBV6-6
clone_size: .
cdr3_nt: TGTGCCAGCAGTATAAGGACCGCAAACACTGAAGCTTTCTTT
cdr3_aa: CASSIRTANTEAFF

d_call: .
j_call: TRBJ1-1
cdr3_length: 14
v_call: TRBV9
clone_size: few
cdr3_nt: TGTGCCAGCAGCGTTGGGTTGCAGAACACTGAAGCTTTCTTT
cdr3_aa: CASSVGLQNTEAFF

d_call: TRBD1
j_call: TRBJ2-7
cdr3_length: 15
v_call: TRBV3-1/TRBV3-2
clone_size: .
cdr3_nt: TGTGCCAGCAGCCAAGTTTTGACAGGGTCCTACGAGCAGTACTTC
cdr3_aa: CASSQVLTGSYEQYF

d_call: TRBD1
j_call: TRBJ2-7
cdr3_length: 14
v_call: TRBV6-5
clone_size: .
cdr3_nt: TGTGCCAGCAACAGGGACAGGGGGCGATACGAGCAGTACTTC
cdr3_aa: CASNRDRGRYEQYF

d_call: .
j_call: TRBJ1-1
cdr3_length: 17
v_call: TRBV10-2
clone_size: .
cdr3_nt: TGCGCCAGCAGTGAGTCAGGTGGGGGCGTTATGAACACTGAAGCTTTCTTT
cdr3_aa: CASSESGGGVMNTEAFF

d_call: TRBD2
j_call: TRBJ2-5
cdr3_length: 19
v_call: TRBV18
clone_size: .
cdr3_nt: TGTGCCAGCTCACCGAATGCCATCGAACCGGGACTAGGTCTAGAGACCCAGTACTTC
cdr3_aa: CASSPNAIEPGLGLETQYF

d_call: TRBD1
j_call: TRBJ2-7
cdr3_length: 14
v_call: TRBV25-1
clone_size: .
cdr3_nt: TGTGCCAGCAGAGAACCGGGACAGGGCCACGAGCAGTACTTC
cdr3_aa: CASREPGQGHEQYF

d_call: .
j_call: TRBJ2-1
cdr3_length: 16
v_call: TRBV11-2
clone_size: .
cdr3_nt: TGTGCCAGCAGCTTAGCCGTGGGAGGACTGGCAGGAGAGCAGTTCTTC
cdr3_aa: CASSLAVGGLAGEQFF

d_call: .
j_call: TRBJ1-4
cdr3_length: 12
v_call: TRBV10-3
clone_size: .
cdr3_nt: TGTGCCATCTCGGGGGGAGTAGAAAAACTGTTTTTT
cdr3_aa: CAISGGVEKLFF

d_call: TRBD2
j_call: TRBJ2-1
cdr3_length: 14
v_call: TRBV6-2/TRBV6-3
clone_size: once
cdr3_nt: TGTGCCAGCAGTTACTCGACGGGGGGCAATGAGCAGTTCTTC
cdr3_aa: CASSYSTGGNEQFF

d_call: .
j_call: TRBJ1-4
cdr3_length: 13
v_call: TRBV6-5
clone_size: .
cdr3_nt: TGTGCCAGCAGAGGGGGGACTAATGAAAAACTGTTTTTT
cdr3_aa: CASRGGTNEKLFF

d_call: .
j_call: TRBJ2-2
cdr3_length: 16
v_call: TRBV18
clone_size: few
cdr3_nt: TGTGCCAGCTCACCAGGACAGGCGGGATACACCGGGGAGCTGTTTTTT
cdr3_aa: CASSPGQAGYTGELFF

d_call: .
j_call: TRBJ2-7
cdr3_length: 12
v_call: TRBV19
clone_size: .
cdr3_nt: TGTGCCAGTAGTCAGAGCTCCTACGAGCAGTACTTC
cdr3_aa: CASSQSSYEQYF

d_call: TRBD1
j_call: TRBJ1-2
cdr3_length: 13
v_call: TRBV7-8
clone_size: .
cdr3_nt: TGTGCCAGCAGCCGACGACAGGGAGACGGCTACACCTTC
cdr3_aa: CASSRRQGDGYTF

d_call: .
j_call: TRBJ1-6
cdr3_length: 16
v_call: TRBV5-5
clone_size: .
cdr3_nt: TGTGCCAGCAGCTTGGGGCAGGGTGTGGATAATTCACCCCTCCACTTT
cdr3_aa: CASSLGQGVDNSPLHF

d_call: .
j_call: TRBJ1-3
cdr3_length: 16
v_call: TRBV19
clone_size: .
cdr3_nt: TGTGCCAGTAGTATAGGGAGTCCGGGACTAGGAAACACCATATATTTT
cdr3_aa: CASSIGSPGLGNTIYF

d_call: TRBD1
j_call: TRBJ2-5
cdr3_length: 13
v_call: TRBV7-8
clone_size: .
cdr3_nt: TGTGCCAGCAGCATCGGGACAGGCCAAACCCAGTACTTC
cdr3_aa: CASSIGTGQTQYF